The rows below give T cell receptor beta chains drawn from one sample of a study of STAT5B mutations in CD4+ large granular lymphocyte leukemia. Produced via immunoSEQ multiplex PCR; TCRdb's table is partial and in-frame only. This table holds tens of thousands of clones, 65% to 85% found once. Sequencing was performed on CD4+ T cells from blood buffy coats. These receptors originate from a human donor in good health. The CDR3 runs from the conserved cysteine through the conserved F or W. Fields, in order: V gene, J gene, CDR3 protein.

>TRBV6-8|TRBJ2-1
CASEEGKSGRAAVSSYNEQFF
>TRBV4-1|TRBJ2-1
CASSLPPGDEQFF
>TRBV6-1|TRBJ1-2
CASSESPAQRGYTF
>TRBV18|TRBJ2-5
CASSPEGETQYF
>TRBV7-8|TRBJ2-7
CASTPWLAQYEQYF
>TRBV29-1|TRBJ2-5
CSVETGETQYF
>TRBV7-9|TRBJ2-3
CASRGLGGTRSSGTDTQYF
>TRBV30|TRBJ1-5
CAWSVLRTGRNSNQPQHF
>TRBV5-1|TRBJ2-2
CASSFGLADTGELFF
>TRBV9|TRBJ2-7
CASSVDSGSTEQYF
>TRBV7-3|TRBJ1-6
CASSLGQGDSPLHF
>TRBV30|TRBJ2-7
CAWTGTYEQYF
>TRBV4-2|TRBJ2-7
CASSQDSIRGATSYEQYF
>TRBV9|TRBJ1-5
CASSVSTGVQPQHF
>TRBV2|TRBJ2-1
CASKKEGGSWFGNEQFF
>TRBV28|TRBJ2-6
CASSSQAGTGGAGANVLTF
>TRBV5-3|TRBJ1-1
CARSGDLLWLNTEAFF
>TRBV7-2|TRBJ2-7
CASTRRGANEQYF
>TRBV6-1|TRBJ1-2
CASSFQGSNYGYTF
>TRBV10-2|TRBJ2-7
CASSEMFQGGAYEQYF
>TRBV6-1|TRBJ2-7
CASSEMGTGLPYEQYF
>TRBV5-1|TRBJ2-5
CASSFLAGEETQYF
>TRBV9|TRBJ2-3
CASSVEGPSGSYSTSTDTQYF
>TRBV9|TRBJ2-3
CASSVRPGLASTDTQYF
>TRBV28|TRBJ1-6
CASSSPGGGETDNSPLHF
>TRBV30|TRBJ1-1
CAWSRDQTGATEAFF
>TRBV4-1|TRBJ2-5
CASSQGRAVTKETQYF
>TRBV19|TRBJ2-1
CASSPLATPYNEQFF